One and the same sample provided the 8 T cell receptor beta chains below, sequenced in a study of T cell responses to AZD1222 COVID-19 vaccine. This table comes from immunoSEQ multiplex PCR, and its TCRdb copy is limited to in-frame clones, with some not included. The sample includes around 130,000 clones, 80% to 90% of them seen just once. The input for sequencing was peripheral blood, taken 28 days after the second AZD1222 dose. These receptors all come from an adult who received the AZD1222 COVID-19 vaccine.

The chain combines TRBV27 with TRBJ1-6; no clear D. Deletions cut 4 bases from V and 0 bases from J, with 7 bases between. CDR3 length equals 15 residues. Per germline, CDR1 MNHEY and CDR2 SMNVEV (reference sequence). The CDR3 here is CASSSGSSYNSPLHF. CDR3 nucleotides: TGTGCCAGCAGTTCCGGGAGCTCCTATAATTCACCCCTCCACTTT.

The chain has TRBV12-3 or TRBV12-4 and TRBJ1-2, with TRBD1 as a possible D gene (5 bases). V was cut by 4 bases and J by 5 bases, with 8 bases left in between. CDR3 length: 12 residues. The CDR3 protein is CASSSGEYGYTF. CDR3 sequence (DNA): TGTGCCAGCAGTTCGGGGGAGTATGGCTACACCTTC.

In this sample, this clone turned up a few times. This sequence joins TRBV5-1 and TRBJ1-1, with D uncertain. This CDR3 has 14 amino acids. CDR1 is SGHRS, CDR2 YFSETQ, per germline. V dropped 1 base and J dropped 1 base, with 8 bases sitting between them. CDR3 protein: CASSLTARNTEAFF. The CDR3, as DNA: TGCGCCAGCAGCTTGACAGCCAGGAACACTGAAGCTTTCTTT. Full variable domain (outside the CDR3, taken from reference TRBV5-1 and TRBJ1-1): KAGVTQTPRYLIKTRGQQVTLSCSPISGHRSVSWYQQTPGQGLQFLFEYFSETQRNKGNFPGRFSGRQFSNSRSEMNVSTLELGDSALYLCASSLTARNTEAFFGQGTRLTVV.

The rearrangement joins TRBV9 to TRBJ1-2; the D is unclear. The CDR3 runs 15 residues. V was clipped by 0 bases and J by 4 bases, with 13 bases between them. From germline, CDR1 is SGDLS and CDR2 YYNGEE. CDR3 DNA: TGTGCCAGCAGCGTAGCTCCGCAGGCAGCCTATGGCTACACCTTC. Protein: CASSVAPQAAYGYTF.

The V and J genes are TRBV7-9 and TRBJ2-5; D unclear. The ends were cut back, 7 bases at V and 5 bases at J, with 11 bases in the middle. CDR3 length: 12 amino acids. Germline V gene lookup returns CDR1 SEHNR and CDR2 FQNEAQ (reference sequence). Here the CDR3 reads CASMWSEETQYF. The CDR3, as DNA: TGTGCCAGCATGTGGAGCGAGGAGACCCAGTACTTC.

This clone was observed once. The chain uses TRBV7-8 and TRBJ1-1, with 7 bases matching TRBD1. Trimming took 5 bases from V and 3 from J; bases not matched to a gene: 6. This CDR3 region has 14 residues. Germline CDR1 is SGHVS and CDR2 is FQNEAQ. The CDR3 DNA is TGTGCCAGCAGCCCAAGGGACAGCCACACTGAAGCTTTCTTT. Protein product: CASSPRDSHTEAFF.

The chain has TRBV7-6 and TRBJ1-4, with 7 bases lining up with TRBD1. J was trimmed by 5 bases and V by 1 base; bases with no gene match: 10. CDR1 is SGHVS, CDR2 FNYEAQ, per germline. This CDR3 has 17 amino acids. The CDR3 nucleotides are TGTGCCAGCAGCTTAGGGGGGGACAGCTATAAGAATGAAAAACTGTTTTTT. This encodes CASSLGGDSYKNEKLFF.

This sequence joins TRBV12-3 or TRBV12-4 and TRBJ2-7, with a possible D match to TRBD2 (5 bases). CDR3 length equals 11 residues. Trimming left V 6 bases short and J 9 bases short, with 12 bases between. The DNA for the CDR3 is TGTGCCAGCAGAAGAGGGCATGGGCAGTACTTC. It translates to CASRRGHGQYF.